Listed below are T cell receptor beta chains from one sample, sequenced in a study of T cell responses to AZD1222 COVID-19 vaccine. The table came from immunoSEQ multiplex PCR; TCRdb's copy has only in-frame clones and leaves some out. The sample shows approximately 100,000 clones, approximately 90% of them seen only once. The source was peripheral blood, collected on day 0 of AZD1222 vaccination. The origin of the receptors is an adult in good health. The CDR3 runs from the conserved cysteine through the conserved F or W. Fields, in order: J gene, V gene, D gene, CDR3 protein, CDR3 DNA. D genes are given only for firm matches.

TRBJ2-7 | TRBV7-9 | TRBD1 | CASSDSGTGVYGPYF | TGTGCCAGCAGCGATTCCGGGACAGGGGTTTATGGGCCGTACTTC
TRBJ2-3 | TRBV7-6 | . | CASSPAAFSSTDTQYF | TGTGCCAGCAGCCCCGCTGCGTTCTCTAGCACAGATACGCAGTATTTT
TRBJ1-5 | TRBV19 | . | CASRGDPGSNQPQHF | TGTGCCAGTAGGGGGGACCCCGGGAGCAATCAGCCCCAGCATTTT
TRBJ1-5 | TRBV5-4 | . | CASSGEQGYQPQHF | TGTGCCAGCAGCGGTGAACAGGGATATCAGCCCCAGCATTTT
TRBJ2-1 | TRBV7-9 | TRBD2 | CASSPSGSYEQFF | TGTGCCAGCAGCCCAAGCGGGAGCTATGAGCAGTTCTTC
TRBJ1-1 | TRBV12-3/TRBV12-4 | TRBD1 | CASSKTGFTEAFF | TGTGCCAGCAGCAAGACAGGGTTCACTGAAGCTTTCTTT
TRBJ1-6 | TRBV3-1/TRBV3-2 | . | CASSQDEGTLHF | TGTGCCAGCAGCCAAGATGAGGGGACCCTCCACTTT
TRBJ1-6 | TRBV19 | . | CASSISGQLGSPLHF | TGTGCCAGTAGTATCTCCGGACAACTAGGGTCACCCCTCCACTTT
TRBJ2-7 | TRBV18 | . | CASSQGQVYEQYF | TGTGCCAGCTCACAGGGCCAGGTCTACGAGCAGTACTTC
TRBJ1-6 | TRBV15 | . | CATSSEAGDFYNSPLHF | TGTGCCACCAGCAGCGAGGCGGGGGACTTCTATAATTCACCCCTCCACTTT
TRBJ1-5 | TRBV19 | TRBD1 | CASSGTGNSWQPQHF | TGTGCCAGTAGTGGGACAGGCAATTCGTGGCAGCCCCAGCATTTT
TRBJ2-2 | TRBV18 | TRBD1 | CASSPPTGGPTGELFF | TGTGCCAGCTCACCACCGACAGGGGGCCCCACCGGGGAGCTGTTTTTT
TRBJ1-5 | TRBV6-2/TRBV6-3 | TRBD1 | CASSYSRTGSNQPQHF | TGTGCCAGCAGTTACTCGAGGACAGGGAGCAATCAGCCCCAGCATTTT
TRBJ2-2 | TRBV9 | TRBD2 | CASSVASGNTGELFF | TGTGCCAGCAGCGTAGCTAGCGGGAACACCGGGGAGCTGTTTTTT
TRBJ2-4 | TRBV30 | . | CAWGSGAPPHIQYF | TGTGCCTGGGGCTCAGGGGCCCCCCCCCACATTCAGTACTTC
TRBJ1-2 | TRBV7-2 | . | CASSSGRGPANYGYTF | TGTGCCAGCAGCTCGGGTAGGGGCCCAGCTAACTATGGCTACACCTTC
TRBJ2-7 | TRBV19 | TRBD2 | CTSLGPGRDSYEQYF | TGTACCAGCTTGGGGCCCGGGAGGGACTCCTACGAGCAGTACTTC
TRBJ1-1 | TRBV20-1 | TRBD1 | CSASGTAEAFF | TGCAGTGCTTCCGGGACAGCTGAAGCTTTCTTT
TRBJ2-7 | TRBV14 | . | CASSAQTAYEQYF | TGTGCCAGCAGCGCCCAAACCGCCTACGAGCAGTACTTC
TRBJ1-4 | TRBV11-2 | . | CASSLDREGNLFF | TGTGCCAGCAGCTTAGACAGGGAAGGGAACCTGTTTTTT
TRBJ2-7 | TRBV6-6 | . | CASSTGTLGEQYF | TGTGCCAGCAGTACCGGGACCCTAGGGGAGCAGTACTTC
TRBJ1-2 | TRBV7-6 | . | CASSPRNGGYGYTF | TGTGCCAGCAGCCCACGGAACGGGGGCTATGGCTACACCTTC
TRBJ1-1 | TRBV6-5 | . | CASRNRARNTEAFF | TGTGCCAGCAGAAACAGGGCCCGGAACACTGAAGCTTTCTTT
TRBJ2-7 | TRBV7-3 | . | CASSARPSTYRTLYEQYF | TGTGCCAGCAGCGCCCGACCCTCCACTTACCGTACCCTCTACGAGCAGTACTTC
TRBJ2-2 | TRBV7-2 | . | CASSLYPQGIGELFF | TGTGCCAGCAGCTTATATCCCCAGGGTATCGGGGAGCTGTTTTTT
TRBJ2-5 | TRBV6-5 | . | CASSRDGQETQYF | TGTGCCAGCAGTCGGGACGGCCAAGAGACCCAGTACTTC
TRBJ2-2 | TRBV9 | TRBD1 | CASSVVWTGNTGELFF | TGTGCCAGCAGCGTAGTGTGGACAGGGAACACCGGGGAGCTGTTTTTT
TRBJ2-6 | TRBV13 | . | CASSLGARSGANVLTF | TGTGCCAGCAGCTTGGGGGCCCGCTCTGGGGCCAACGTCCTGACTTTC
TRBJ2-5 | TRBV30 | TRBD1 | CAWRTQGARKTQYF | TGTGCCTGGAGGACGCAGGGGGCGAGGAAGACCCAGTACTTC